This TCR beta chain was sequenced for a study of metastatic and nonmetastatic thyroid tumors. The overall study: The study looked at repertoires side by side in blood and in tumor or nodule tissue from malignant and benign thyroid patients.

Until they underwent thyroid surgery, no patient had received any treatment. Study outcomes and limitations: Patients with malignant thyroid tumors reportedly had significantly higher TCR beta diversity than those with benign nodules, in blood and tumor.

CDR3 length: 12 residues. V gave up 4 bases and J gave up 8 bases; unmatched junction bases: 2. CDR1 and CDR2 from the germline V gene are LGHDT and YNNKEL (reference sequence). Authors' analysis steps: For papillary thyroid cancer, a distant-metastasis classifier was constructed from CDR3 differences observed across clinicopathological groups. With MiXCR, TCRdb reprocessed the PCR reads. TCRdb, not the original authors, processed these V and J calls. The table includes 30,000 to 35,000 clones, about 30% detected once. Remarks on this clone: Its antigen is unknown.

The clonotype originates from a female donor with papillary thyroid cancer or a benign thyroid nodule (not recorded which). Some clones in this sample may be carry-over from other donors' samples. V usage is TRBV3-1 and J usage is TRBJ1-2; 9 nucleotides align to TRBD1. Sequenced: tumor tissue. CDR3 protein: CASSPTGGGYTF. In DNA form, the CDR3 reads TGTGCCAGCAGCCCGACAGGGGGAGGCTACACCTTC.